The 9 T cell receptor beta chains given below trace back to one sample, sequenced in a study of blood T cell repertoires in COVID-19. Here immunoSEQ multiplex PCR was the method, and the copy in TCRdb shows in-frame clones only, minus some. The data hold more than 150,000 clones, with nearly 80% observed a single time. Sequencing was carried out using peripheral blood. These receptors were obtained from a woman of 80 years or more with acute or convalescent COVID-19.

The chain recombines TRBV3-1 (or the pseudogene TRBV3-2) with TRBJ2-7, with 8 bases aligning to TRBD2. The V gene's germline CDR1 is LGHDT and CDR2 YNNKEL (reference sequence). The CDR3 covers 15 residues. V trimming: 3 bases; J trimming: 4 bases; junction bases outside the gene matches: 8. CDR3 DNA sequence: TGTGCCAGCAGCCACCCCAGCGGGAGTCGGTACGAGCAGTACTTC. Protein sequence: CASSHPSGSRYEQYF.

The chain combines TRBV10-1 with TRBJ1-3; possible D gene TRBD1, 5 bases. The CDR3 is made up of 15 amino acids. V was clipped by 0 bases and J by 0 bases, with 6 bases between them. Germline V CDR1 and CDR2: WNHNN, SYGVQD (reference sequence). The CDR3 region has the DNA TGCGCCAGCAGTGAGTCGGGGGGCTCTGGAAACACCATATATTTT. This gives the protein CASSESGGSGNTIYF.

This chain links TRBV7-2 with TRBJ1-5; possibly TRBD1 for D (6 bases). The CDR3 runs to 18 residues. Trimming removed 5 bases from V and 3 bases from J, with 23 bases in between. Germline V gives CDR1 SGHTA, CDR2 FQGNSA. The CDR3 DNA reads TGTGCCAGCAGCCCCGGGGAGGGCAGGGGTCCCTTCAATCAGCCCCAGCATTTT. Protein product: CASSPGEGRGPFNQPQHF.

V is TRBV5-8 and J is TRBJ2-3, with a possible D match to TRBD2 (7 bases). The V and J ends lost 4 bases and 3 bases respectively, with 21 bases between them. Germline assignment: CDR1 SGHTS and CDR2 YDEGEE. The length of the CDR3 is 17 residues. CDR3 DNA sequence: TGTGCCAGCAGCGGCAGGTGGGGGGGCCTGATAACAGATACGCAGTATTTT. It encodes CASSGRWGGLITDTQYF.

This CDR3 is CASGTISSYEQYF. The CDR3 DNA sequence: TGTGCCAGCGGGACTATTAGCTCCTACGAGCAGTACTTC. This chain uses TRBV27 with TRBJ2-7; 7 bases agree with TRBD2. The CDR3 spans 13 residues. CDR1 MNHEY and CDR2 SMNVEV come from the germline V gene (reference sequence). V shed 8 bases, J shed 0 bases, and the junction held 4 bases outside the gene matches.

The chain has TRBV5-1 and TRBJ1-1; tentative D call: TRBD1 (5 bases). Trimming removed 4 bases at V and 0 bases at J, with 13 bases between. The germline V gene has CDR1 SGHRS and CDR2 YFSETQ. The CDR3 runs to 15 residues. The CDR3: CASSPDSLMNTEAFF. CDR3 in DNA: TGCGCCAGCAGCCCCGACAGCCTGATGAACACTGAAGCTTTCTTT.

The rearrangement links TRBV5-1 to TRBJ1-5; 8 nucleotides align to TRBD1. CDR3 length: 14 residues. The ends lost 7 bases at V and 5 bases at J; junction bases unmatched: 8. Germline V gives CDR1 SGHRS, CDR2 YFSETQ. CDR3 nucleotides: TGCGCCAGCCGCCAGGGGGCTGGAGATCAGCCCCAGCATTTT. It encodes CASRQGAGDQPQHF.

V and J are TRBV27 and TRBJ2-1, with D hard to call. The V end lost 1 base, the J end lost 9 bases, and 7 bases lay between the germline ends. This CDR3 region has 12 residues. In germline, CDR1 is MNHEY, CDR2 SMNVEV (reference sequence). The CDR3: CASSLYRSEQFF. In nucleotides, the CDR3 is TGTGCCAGCAGTTTATACAGATCTGAGCAGTTCTTC.

V usage is TRBV5-1 and J usage is TRBJ1-3, with D unresolved. The CDR3 is 16 amino acids. V was clipped by 1 base and J by 0 bases, with 11 bases between them. In germline, CDR1 is SGHRS, CDR2 YFSETQ. CDR3 amino acids: CASSLRMGSSGNTIYF. Here the CDR3 DNA reads TGCGCCAGCAGCTTGAGGATGGGGAGCTCTGGAAACACCATATATTTT.